The clone carrying this T cell receptor (beta chain) was found many times. Antigen: not known. The CDR3 consists of 13 residues. The germline V gene encodes CDR1 SQVTM and CDR2 ANQGSEA. Trimming took off 1 base at V and 11 bases at J, with 15 bases between the two ends. This specimen comes from a study of regulatory T cells in long-lasting Graves disease. General study points: It was peripheral blood alone, not thyroid tissue, that was studied. Persistent Graves' cases showed lower TCR diversity than newly diagnosed cases. Relative to new patients (approximately 1,000), persistent patients exhibited greater sharing of public clonotypes (approximately 3,000).

Described time point: newly diagnosed GD, antithyroid drugs for less than 3 months. Researchers made the TCR library from RNA that was extracted from PBMCs. Combining iRepertoire HTBI primers with Arm-PCR of CDR3 regions, the authors built TCR beta libraries. TCRdb re-derived calls from the multiplex PCR reads in MiXCR, one entry per CDR3 protein. The data hold hundreds of thousands of distinct CDR3 sequences, with 13% observed a single time. These data were likewise used in another study, on T cells in Graves' hyperthyroidism and ophthalmopathy.

Sample: peripheral blood mononuclear cells (PBMCs), taken at new diagnosis, from a patient treated with antithyroid drugs. The sequence was collected from a man aged 25-40 years with Graves disease. J is TRBJ1-5 and V is TRBV29-1, with D tentatively TRBD1 (5 bases). In DNA form, the CDR3 reads TGCAGCGTTGAAGCTGACCCCGGGGCGGCCCAGCATTTT. Protein product: CSVEADPGAAQHF.